A selection of T cell receptor beta chains follows, all from one sample in a study of Ad26.COV2.S vaccination and SARS-CoV-2 variants. Generated by immunoSEQ multiplex PCR, the TCRdb table keeps only in-frame clones and is missing some. The table lists about 440,000 clones, less than 95% of them singletons. Sample: peripheral blood, taken in a trial of Ad26.COV2.S vaccine versus placebo. Every receptor here comes from a person aged 18-65 years who received the Ad26.COV2.S COVID-19 vaccine or a placebo. Both conserved end residues are part of each CDR3. Each record gives: J gene, D gene, V gene, clone size, CDR3 DNA, CDR3 protein. A D gene is named only where the DNA matches it firmly. Not every row has a clone size; where given, it reads once, few, many or a size class.

TRBJ1-5 TRBD1 TRBV13 - TGTGCCAGCAGCCGGGACAGGGTTCAACAGCCCCAGCATTTT CASSRDRVQQPQHF
TRBJ2-1 TRBD1 TRBV19 - TGTGCCAGTAGTATCCTAACAGGGGGGCCTTCCTACAATGAGCAGTTCTTC CASSILTGGPSYNEQFF
TRBJ1-2 - TRBV29-1 - TGCAGCGTTGAAGGTGGGAGTGAGGGCAGCGGCTATGGCTACACCTTC CSVEGGSEGSGYGYTF
TRBJ1-6 - TRBV18 - TGTGCCAGCTCACCAACTGGGGCGAGGGATTCACCCCTCCACTTT CASSPTGARDSPLHF
TRBJ2-5 TRBD1 TRBV6-4 - TGTGCCAGCAGACGACAGGGGGCCGGGGAGACCCAGTACTTC CASRRQGAGETQYF
TRBJ1-1 TRBD1 TRBV24-1 - TGTGCCACCAGTGATGCGGGACAGGGGGCCACTGAAGCTTTCTTT CATSDAGQGATEAFF
TRBJ2-7 TRBD1 TRBV19 - TGTGCCAGTACCCCCAGACAGGGCGACGAGCAGTACTTC CASTPRQGDEQYF
TRBJ2-6 - TRBV7-9 - TGTGCCAGCAGCTTGGGGGGCCCAGCGCGCATCTCTGGGGCCAACGTCCTGACTTTC CASSLGGPARISGANVLTF
TRBJ1-5 TRBD1 TRBV2 few TGTGCCAGCAGTGAAGTGCCAGGGGGCGGCAATCAGCCCCAGCATTTT CASSEVPGGGNQPQHF
TRBJ2-1 TRBD2 TRBV6-4 - TGTGCCAGCAGTGCAGCGGGAGGGAACGACAATGAGCAGTTCTTC CASSAAGGNDNEQFF
TRBJ2-1 - TRBV24-1 - TGTGCCACCAGTGAAGGGGGTTTGGATGAGCAGTTCTTC CATSEGGLDEQFF
TRBJ1-1 - TRBV2 - TGTGCCAGCAGTGCCTTTTTAGGGACGAACACTGAAGCTTTCTTT CASSAFLGTNTEAFF
TRBJ2-1 TRBD2 TRBV14 - TGTGCCAGCACCTTTAGCGGGAGCTCCTACAATGAGCAGTTCTTC CASTFSGSSYNEQFF
TRBJ2-7 TRBD2 TRBV7-2 - TGTGCCAGCAGCTTAGCGGGGGGGACTAGCGGCTCCTACGAGCAGTACTTC CASSLAGGTSGSYEQYF
TRBJ2-1 - TRBV6-2/TRBV6-3 - TGTGCCAGCAGTCGTTCCCGCTTGGCTCAGGGATACAATGAGCAGTTCTTC CASSRSRLAQGYNEQFF